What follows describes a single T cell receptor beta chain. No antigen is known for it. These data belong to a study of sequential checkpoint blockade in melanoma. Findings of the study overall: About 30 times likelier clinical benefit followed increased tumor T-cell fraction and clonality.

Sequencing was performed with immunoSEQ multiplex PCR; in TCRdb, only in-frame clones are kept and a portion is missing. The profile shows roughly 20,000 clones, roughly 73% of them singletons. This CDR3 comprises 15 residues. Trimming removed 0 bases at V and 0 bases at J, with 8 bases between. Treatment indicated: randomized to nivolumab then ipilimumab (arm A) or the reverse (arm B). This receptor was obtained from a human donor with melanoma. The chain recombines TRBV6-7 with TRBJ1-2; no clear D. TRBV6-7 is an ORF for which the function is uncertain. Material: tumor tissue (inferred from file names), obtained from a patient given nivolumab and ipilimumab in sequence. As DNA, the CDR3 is TGTGCCAGCAGTTACTCGAGGGTGGCTAACTATGGCTACACCTTC. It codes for CASSYSRVANYGYTF.